These T cell receptor beta chains were read from a single sample in a study of PD-1 blockade in classical Hodgkin lymphoma. TCRdb's copy holds only in-frame clones and misses some; the assay was immunoSEQ multiplex PCR. This table has 25,000 to 30,000 clones, over 60% appearing once. The starting material was CD4+ T cells from blood, obtained at baseline. The origin of the receptors is a human donor with classical Hodgkin lymphoma. Each CDR3 is given without its conserved first and last residue. D genes are given only for firm matches. Clone size is shown for a subset of rows, as once, few, many or a class of expanded clone.

>TRBV11-3|.|.|TRBJ2-1
ASSPSPQNEQF
>TRBV28|.|TRBD1|TRBJ2-3
ASSPGDRERDTQY
>TRBV11-2|medium-sized|.|TRBJ1-6
ASSIARGPNSPLH
>TRBV15|.|.|TRBJ2-3
ATSRDAATDTQY
>TRBV7-6|few|.|TRBJ2-2
ASSLVSGANTGELF
>TRBV6-6|.|.|TRBJ1-1
ASSYDSSNTEAF
>TRBV2|.|.|TRBJ2-3
ASSAWDTSNADTQY
>TRBV7-9|.|.|TRBJ1-1
ASSLGARLNTEAF
>TRBV29-1|.|TRBD1|TRBJ1-3
SVAGQGKGNTIY
>TRBV28|once|.|TRBJ1-3
ASSFPPYFSGGLSGNTIY
>TRBV18|.|TRBD2|.
ASSPGLIWGGNNYEQY
>TRBV10-3|once|TRBD2|TRBJ2-2
AISEGTSGGYPRELF
>TRBV6-1|.|.|TRBJ1-3
ASSLGAYSGNTIY
>TRBV6-1|.|.|TRBJ2-3
ASKGRVSTDTQY
>TRBV10-2|.|.|TRBJ2-5
ASSRFGTSEPQY
>TRBV7-2|.|.|TRBJ2-5
ASSLARGSETQY